This entry lists 27 T cell receptor beta chains sequenced from one sample in a study of blood T cell repertoires in COVID-19. The data were produced by immunoSEQ multiplex PCR, yet TCRdb's version contains in-frame clones alone and is incomplete. This sample yields 190,000 or so clones, of which 86% are seen a single time; 2.9% belongs to the top ten. Material: peripheral blood. These receptors originate from a woman aged 25-40 years with active or convalescent COVID-19.

This clone was recorded only once. The CDR3 region is CASSLGSSSTDTQYF. CDR3 DNA sequence: TGTGCCAGCAGCTTAGGATCTAGCAGCACAGATACGCAGTATTTT. The chain employs TRBV11-3 and TRBJ2-3; perhaps TRBD2 as D (5 bases). The germline gives CDR1 SGHNT, CDR2 YENEEA. The CDR3 has 15 amino acids. Deletions cut 1 base from V and 0 bases from J, with 8 bases between. The whole variable domain, filled in from reference TRBV11-3 and TRBJ2-3, reads EAGVVQSPRYKIIEKKQPVAFWCNPISGHNTLYWYLQNLGQGPELLIRYENEEAVDDSQLPKDRFSAERLKGVDSTLKIQPAELGDSAVYLCASSLGSSSTDTQYFGPGTRLTVL.

V gene TRBV6-1 combines with J gene TRBJ1-5, with D possibly TRBD1 on 6 matching bases. Trimming shortened V by 3 bases and J by 7 bases, and 13 bases separated the two germline ends. Germline V gives CDR1 MNHNS, CDR2 SASEGT. The CDR3 spans 14 residues. The DNA of the CDR3 is TGTGCCAGCAGTGAGGGGCAGGGGCCCCAGCCCCAGCATTTT. The encoded protein is CASSEGQGPQPQHF.

J is TRBJ2-3 and V is TRBV7-2; the D gene is possibly TRBD2 (7 bases). V dropped 5 bases and J dropped 2 bases, with 20 bases sitting between them. Germline lookup yields CDR1 SGHTA and CDR2 FQGNSA. The CDR3 is 17 residues long. CDR3 coding DNA: TGTGCCAGCAGCCTGTTGCCTGTCGGGGGGCCCACAGATACGCAGTATTTT. Its translation is CASSLLPVGGPTDTQYF.

V is TRBV7-9 and J is TRBJ1-1; 7 nucleotides align to TRBD1. Unmatched junction bases numbered 7, after V lost 5 bases and J lost 1 base. The CDR3 spans 15 residues. Germline-derived CDR1 and CDR2 are SEHNR and FQNEAQ (reference sequence). The CDR3 sequence is CASSARRQGNTEAFF. The CDR3 DNA reads TGTGCCAGCAGCGCCAGACGACAGGGGAACACTGAAGCTTTCTTT. Supplemented by reference TRBV7-9 and TRBJ1-1, the full variable domain reads DTGVSQNPRHKITKRGQNVTFRCDPISEHNRLYWYRQTLGQGPEFLTYFQNEAQLEKSRLLSDRFSAERPKGSFSTLEIQRTEQGDSAMYLCASSARRQGNTEAFFGQGTRLTVV.

This chain joins TRBV24-1 and TRBJ2-2; no firm D call. Trimming took off 2 bases at V and 0 bases at J, with 12 bases between the two ends. Germline CDR1 reads KGHDR; CDR2 reads SFDVKD. This CDR3 is built from 17 residues. CDR3 loop: CATSDSTRGTNTGELFF. The CDR3 DNA is TGTGCCACCAGTGATTCTACCCGAGGTACGAACACCGGGGAGCTGTTTTTT.

The V gene is TRBV10-2, the J gene TRBJ1-2; 9 bases are shared with TRBD1. This CDR3 spans 14 amino acids. The germline V gene has CDR1 WSHSY and CDR2 SAAADI. With 6 bases clipped from V and 8 bases from J, the junction kept 10 bases outside the gene matches. CDR3 amino acids: CASSQGQGLGGYTF. The DNA for the CDR3 is TGCGCCAGCAGCCAAGGACAGGGGCTGGGGGGCTACACCTTC.

This chain uses TRBV5-6 with TRBJ1-1; no firm D call. V was shortened by 3 bases and J by 7 bases, with 7 bases between the two germline ends. The CDR3 is made up of 11 amino acids. CDR1 and CDR2 (germline): SGHDT, YYEEEE. CDR3 sequence: CASSSGFEAFF. CDR3 sequence (DNA): TGTGCCAGCAGCTCAGGCTTTGAAGCTTTCTTT.

This clone appeared once. V gene TRBV7-8 combines with J gene TRBJ2-5; 9 nucleotides match TRBD2. The CDR3 is 15 amino acids. Germline CDR1 SGHVS, CDR2 FQNEAQ. Trimming at V came to 3 bases and at J to 2 bases, leaving 4 bases not matched to a gene. This chain's CDR3 is CASSFRLAGQETQYF. The CDR3 DNA sequence: TGTGCCAGCAGCTTTCGGCTAGCGGGGCAAGAGACCCAGTACTTC. The full variable domain, its missing parts supplied by reference TRBV7-8 and TRBJ2-5, is GAGVSQSPRYKVAKRGQDVALRCDPISGHVSLFWYQQALGQGPEFLTYFQNEAQLDKSGLPSDRFFAERPEGSVSTLKIQRTQQEDSAVYLCASSFRLAGQETQYFGPGTRLLVL.

The chain couples TRBV3-1 (or the pseudogene TRBV3-2) to TRBJ1-1, with D hard to call. This CDR3 region has 13 residues. Germline V CDR1 and CDR2: LGHDT, YNNKEL (reference sequence). V was shortened by 1 base and J by 1 base, with 4 bases between the two germline ends. The CDR3 is CASSQGRNTEAFF. DNA of the CDR3: TGTGCCAGCAGCCAAGGTAGGAACACTGAAGCTTTCTTT.

This clone showed up just a few times. The V and J genes are TRBV4-1 and TRBJ1-1, with D hard to call. This CDR3 contains 16 residues. Per germline, CDR1 MGHRA and CDR2 YSYEKL. V was clipped by 1 base and J by 1 base, with 13 bases between them. CDR3 coding DNA: TGCGCCAGCAGCCAAGGAAGAATAAGCTGGAACACTGAAGCTTTCTTT. Its translation is CASSQGRISWNTEAFF.

V gene TRBV3-1 (or the pseudogene TRBV3-2) combines with J gene TRBJ2-4; 11 positions agree with TRBD2. The CDR3 has 16 residues. V lost 5 bases to trimming and J lost 0 bases; unmatched junction nucleotides: 3. Germline loops: CDR1 LGHDT, CDR2 YNNKEL (reference sequence). This CDR3 reads CASSKLAGVAKNIQYF. In DNA, the CDR3 is TGTGCCAGCAGCAAACTAGCGGGAGTAGCCAAAAACATTCAGTACTTC.

The chain carries TRBV5-1 and TRBJ1-6; perhaps TRBD1 as D (5 bases). Deletions cut 4 bases from V and 7 bases from J, with 15 bases between. Per germline, CDR1 SGHRS and CDR2 YFSETQ. The CDR3 loop spans 15 amino acids. CDR3 nucleotides: TGCGCCAGCAGCCTTACGCGCGGGGGGAATTCACCCCTCCACTTT. Residues: CASSLTRGGNSPLHF.

This clone was observed a single time. As DNA, the CDR3 is TGTGCCAGCACCTTTGCGGGACTCCGATCTGGGGCCAACGTCCTGACTTTC. Residues: CASTFAGLRSGANVLTF. The rearrangement joins TRBV27 to TRBJ2-6; possibly TRBD2 for D (6 bases). This CDR3 has 17 amino acids. The germline V gene has CDR1 MNHEY and CDR2 SMNVEV (reference sequence). V was cut by 7 bases and J by 1 base, with 17 bases left in between.

This clone was counted a few times. The V gene is TRBV19, the J gene TRBJ2-1; D perhaps matches TRBD1 (6 bases). The CDR3 consists of 13 residues. Germline V gives CDR1 LNHDA, CDR2 SQIVND (reference sequence). The V and J ends lost 7 bases and 3 bases respectively, with 10 bases between them. CDR3 DNA sequence: TGTGCCAGTACCCTACAGGGCTACAATGAGCAGTTCTTC. It translates to CASTLQGYNEQFF.

The sample holds a few counts of this clone. The chain uses TRBV3-1 (or the pseudogene TRBV3-2) and TRBJ2-6, with D tentatively TRBD1 (6 bases). V was shortened by 4 bases and J by 0 bases, with 16 bases between the two germline ends. The length of the CDR3 is 18 residues. CDR1 is LGHDT, CDR2 YNNKEL, per germline (reference sequence). CDR3: CASSLLRDTLSGANVLTF. The CDR3 nucleotides read TGTGCCAGCAGCCTCCTCCGGGACACCCTCTCTGGGGCCAACGTCCTGACTTTC.

This clone was observed once. This chain connects TRBV5-1 to TRBJ1-3, with TRBD1 as a possible D gene (6 bases). V lost 4 bases and J lost 4, with 15 bases in between. This CDR3 is built from 15 residues. Germline V gene data show CDR1 as SGHRS and CDR2 as YFSETQ. DNA of the CDR3: TGCGCCAGCAGCCCGGCACAGGGTCCCGGAAACACCATATATTTT. This encodes CASSPAQGPGNTIYF.

The V call is TRBV7-2, the J call TRBJ1-3; 9 bases line up with TRBD1. This CDR3 spans 19 amino acids. Germline V gene data show CDR1 as SGHTA and CDR2 as FQGNSA. J lost 0 bases, V lost 5 bases, and 14 bases had no gene match. The CDR3 loop is CASSPSGGTGRTSGNTIYF. The CDR3 DNA reads TGTGCCAGCAGCCCCTCCGGGGGGACAGGGCGGACCTCTGGAAACACCATATATTTT.

The V and J genes are TRBV5-1 and TRBJ2-7; 8 nucleotides match TRBD1. The CDR3 is 14 residues long. The V gene end was trimmed by 4 bases and the J gene end by 3 bases; junction bases not matched to a gene: 6. In germline, CDR1 is SGHRS, CDR2 YFSETQ. CDR3 sequence: CASSVDRDNYEQYF. DNA of the CDR3: TGCGCCAGCAGCGTGGACAGGGATAACTACGAGCAGTACTTC.

V and J are TRBV28 and TRBJ1-5; possibly TRBD1 for D (6 bases). This CDR3 comprises 15 residues. CDR1 and CDR2 (germline): MDHEN, SYDVKM. With 1 base removed from V and 3 bases from J, the gap between germline ends came to 10 bases. This chain's CDR3 is CASSLYRAANQPQHF. The CDR3 bases are TGTGCCAGCAGTTTATACAGGGCGGCCAATCAGCCCCAGCATTTT.

This clone was picked up one time. The chain is built from TRBV5-1 and TRBJ1-1; D call uncertain. The CDR3 is 13 residues long. V was trimmed by 0 bases and J by 0 bases, leaving 3 bases between them. Germline CDR1 and CDR2: SGHRS and YFSETQ. As DNA, the CDR3 is TGCGCCAGCAGCTTGGCCTTGAACACTGAAGCTTTCTTT. It yields the protein CASSLALNTEAFF.

This chain connects TRBV7-9 to TRBJ2-7; maybe TRBD2 (7 bases). The CDR3 totals 15 residues. The V end was cut by 5 bases, the J end by 3 bases, with 17 bases between. Germline CDR1 is SEHNR and CDR2 is FQNEAQ (reference sequence). CDR3 residues: CASSRLAGAVYEQYF. DNA for the CDR3: TGTGCCAGCAGCCGTCTCGCGGGGGCAGTCTACGAGCAGTACTTC.

The chain uses TRBV5-1 and TRBJ2-7, with 7 bases fitting TRBD1. Germline assignment: CDR1 SGHRS and CDR2 YFSETQ. There are 14 residues in the CDR3. Trimming at V came to 4 bases and at J to 3 bases, leaving 7 bases not matched to a gene. This CDR3 reads CASSTRDSNYEQYF. The CDR3 DNA reads TGCGCCAGCAGCACCCGGGACAGCAACTACGAGCAGTACTTC.

V and J are TRBV6-5 and TRBJ1-1, with D perhaps matching TRBD1 (6 bases). This CDR3 is 15 amino acids long. V lost 9 bases and J lost 1, with 18 bases in between. Germline CDR1 MNHEY, CDR2 SVGAGI. CDR3 protein: CARETDSGENTEAFF. Here the CDR3 DNA reads TGTGCCAGGGAGACGGACAGCGGGGAGAACACTGAAGCTTTCTTT.

The chain employs TRBV4-2 and TRBJ1-1; D gene ambiguous. Deletions cut 1 base from V and 5 bases from J, with 8 bases between. The CDR3 spans 13 residues. Germline CDR1 and CDR2: LGHNA and YNFKEQ. The CDR3 reads CASSQVRVTEAFF. CDR3 sequence (DNA): TGTGCCAGCAGCCAAGTCCGGGTTACTGAAGCTTTCTTT.

This chain links TRBV2 with TRBJ2-7; the D gene is possibly TRBD1 (6 bases). This CDR3 comprises 11 residues. Per the germline V gene, CDR1 is SNHLY and CDR2 is FYNNEI. V lost 8 bases and J 4 bases, leaving 9 bases between the germline ends. CDR3 sequence reads: CASDRSYEQYF. As DNA, the CDR3 is TGTGCCAGCGACAGGTCTTACGAGCAGTACTTC.

The chain has TRBV5-1 and TRBJ1-4, with D unresolved. Germline V CDR1 and CDR2: SGHRS, YFSETQ. V was cut by 4 bases and J by 2 bases, with 12 bases left in between. CDR3 size: 15 residues. CDR3 bases: TGCGCCAGCAGCCCGAAAGGAGACACTAATGAAAAACTGTTTTTT. This sequence encodes CASSPKGDTNEKLFF.

As regards this clone: Within the sample, other DNA sequences also encode this same CDR3. The chain joins TRBV7-9 to TRBJ2-7; a weak D match, TRBD2 (6 bases). From germline, CDR1 is SEHNR and CDR2 FQNEAQ (reference sequence). Trimming cost V 5 bases and J 1 base, with 9 bases left between them. The CDR3 extends over 13 amino acids. CDR3 sequence: CASSPGGSYEQYF. The CDR3, as DNA: TGTGCCAGCAGCCCCGGGGGTTCCTACGAGCAGTACTTC. Using reference TRBV7-9 and TRBJ2-7 for the parts outside the CDR3, the full variable domain is DTGVSQNPRHKITKRGQNVTFRCDPISEHNRLYWYRQTLGQGPEFLTYFQNEAQLEKSRLLSDRFSAERPKGSFSTLEIQRTEQGDSAMYLCASSPGGSYEQYFGPGTRLTVT.